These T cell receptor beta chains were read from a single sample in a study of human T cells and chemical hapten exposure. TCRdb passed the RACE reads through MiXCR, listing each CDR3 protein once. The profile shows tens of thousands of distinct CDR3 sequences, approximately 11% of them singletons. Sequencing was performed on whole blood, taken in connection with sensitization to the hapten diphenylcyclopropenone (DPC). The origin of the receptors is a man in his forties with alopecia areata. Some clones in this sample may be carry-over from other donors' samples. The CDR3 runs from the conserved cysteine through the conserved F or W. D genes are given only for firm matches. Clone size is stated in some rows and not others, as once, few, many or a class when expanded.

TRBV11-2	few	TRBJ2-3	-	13	CASSASRVDTQYF	TGTGCCAGCAGCGCGTCGCGAGTAGATACGCAGTATTTT
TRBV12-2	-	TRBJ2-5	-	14	CASRPWCIGETQYF	TGTGCAAGTCGCCCCTGGTGTATTGGGGAGACCCAGTACTTC
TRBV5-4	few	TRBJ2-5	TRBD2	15	CASSRLAGDEETQYF	TGTGCCAGCAGCCGACTAGCGGGAGATGAAGAGACCCAGTACTTC
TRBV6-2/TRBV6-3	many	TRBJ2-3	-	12	CASTSGADTQYF	TGTGCCAGCACCTCAGGGGCAGATACGCAGTATTTT
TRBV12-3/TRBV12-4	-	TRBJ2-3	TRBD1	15	CASSLVQGGTDTQYF	TGTGCCAGCAGTTTGGTACAGGGGGGCACAGATACGCAGTATTTT
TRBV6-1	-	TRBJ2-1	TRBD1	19	CASISAGTGGSGAYNEQFF	TGTGCCAGCATCTCTGCCGGGACAGGCGGGTCGGGTGCCTACAATGAGCAGTTCTTC
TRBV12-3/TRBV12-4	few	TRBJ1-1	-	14	CASSQARGRTEAFF	TGTGCCAGCAGTCAGGCAAGGGGTCGCACTGAAGCTTTCTTT
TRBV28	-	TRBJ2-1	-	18	CASSLSPWPDGGNNEQFF	TGTGCCAGCAGTTTGAGCCCCTGGCCAGATGGTGGGAACAATGAGCAGTTCTTC
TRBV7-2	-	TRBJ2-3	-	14	CASSLEGHTDTQYF	TGTGCCAGCAGCTTGGAAGGGCACACAGATACGCAGTATTTT
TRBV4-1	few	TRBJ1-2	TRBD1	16	CASSHVNRDSIFGYTF	TGCGCCAGCAGCCATGTTAACCGGGACAGCATATTCGGCTACACCTTC
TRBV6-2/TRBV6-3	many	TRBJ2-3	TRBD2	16	CASSPSLAGTTDTQYF	TGTGCCAGCAGTCCATCACTAGCGGGGACCACAGATACGCAGTATTTT
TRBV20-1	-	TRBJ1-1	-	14	CSANRPGAGTEAFF	TGCAGTGCTAATAGACCAGGGGCAGGCACTGAAGCTTTCTTT
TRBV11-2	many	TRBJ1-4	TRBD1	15	CASSVAGTGGEKLFF	TGTGCCAGCAGCGTGGCCGGGACAGGGGGTGAAAAACTGTTTTTT
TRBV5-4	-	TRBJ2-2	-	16	CASSLAGQARPGELFF	TGTGCCAGCAGCTTGGCCGGGCAGGCTCGGCCCGGGGAGCTGTTTTTT
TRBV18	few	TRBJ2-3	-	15	CASSWGGLSTDTQYF	TGTGCCAGCTCCTGGGGGGGGCTGTCGACAGATACGCAGTATTTT
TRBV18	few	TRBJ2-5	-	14	CASSPPVGSETQYF	TGTGCCAGCTCACCACCTGTGGGGTCGGAGACCCAGTACTTC
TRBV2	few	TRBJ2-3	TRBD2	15	CASSEPSGLTDTQYF	TGTGCCAGCAGTGAGCCTAGCGGATTGACAGATACGCAGTATTTT
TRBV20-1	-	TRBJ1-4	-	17	CSARDLGREGFNEKLFF	TGCAGTGCTAGAGATCTGGGCAGGGAGGGGTTTAATGAAAAACTGTTTTTT
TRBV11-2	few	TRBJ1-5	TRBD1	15	CASSPGQGSNQPQHF	TGTGCCAGCAGCCCCGGACAGGGTAGCAATCAGCCCCAGCATTTT
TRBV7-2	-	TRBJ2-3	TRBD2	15	CASGVAGSRSDTQYF	TGTGCCAGCGGGGTAGCGGGATCTCGGTCAGATACGCAGTATTTT
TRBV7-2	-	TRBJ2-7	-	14	CASSLGGMTYEQYF	TGTGCCAGCAGCTTGGGGGGCATGACATACGAGCAGTACTTC
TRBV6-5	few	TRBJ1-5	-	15	CASSYSNRDNQPQHF	TGTGCCAGCAGTTACTCGAACAGGGACAATCAGCCCCAGCATTTT
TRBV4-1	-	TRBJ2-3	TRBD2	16	CASSGNLAGGRDTQYF	TGCGCCAGCAGCGGTAATCTAGCGGGAGGGCGTGATACGCAGTATTTT
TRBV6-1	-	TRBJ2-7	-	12	CASKNGPYEQYF	TGTGCCAGCAAAAACGGACCCTACGAGCAGTACTTC
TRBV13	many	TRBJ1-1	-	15	CASSLSWPGETEAFF	TGTGCCAGCAGCTTATCCTGGCCAGGAGAAACTGAAGCTTTCTTT
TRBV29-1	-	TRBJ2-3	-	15	CSVSPNLAGTDTQYF	TGCAGCGTCTCACCCAATTTGGCGGGAACAGATACGCAGTATTTT
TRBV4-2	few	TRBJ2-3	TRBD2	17	CASSQVASGSGRDTQYF	TGTGCCAGCAGCCAAGTAGCTAGCGGGAGTGGTAGGGATACGCAGTATTTT
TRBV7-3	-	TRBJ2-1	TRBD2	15	CASSSSGRALNEQFF	TGTGCCAGCAGCTCCAGCGGGAGGGCCCTCAATGAGCAGTTCTTC
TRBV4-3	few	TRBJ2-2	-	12	CASSRASGELFF	TGCGCCAGCAGCCGGGCCAGTGGGGAGCTGTTTTTT
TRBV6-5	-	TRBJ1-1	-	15	CASSYHRGGGTEAFF	TGTGCCAGCAGTTACCACCGCGGGGGAGGCACTGAAGCTTTCTTT
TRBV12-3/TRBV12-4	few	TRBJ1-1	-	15	CASSAGGLLNTEAFF	TGTGCCAGCAGTGCCGGGGGCCTCCTGAACACTGAAGCTTTCTTT
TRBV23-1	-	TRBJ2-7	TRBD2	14	CASSQSEGRDEQYF	TGCGCCAGCAGTCAGTCTGAGGGGAGGGACGAGCAGTACTTC
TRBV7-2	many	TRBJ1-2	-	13	CASSLVRDRPYTF	TGTGCCAGCAGCCTGGTTAGAGACAGGCCCTACACCTTC
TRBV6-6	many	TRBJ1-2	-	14	CASSYEPGGYGYTF	TGTGCCAGCAGTTACGAACCGGGGGGCTATGGCTACACCTTC
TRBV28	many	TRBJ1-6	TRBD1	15	CASSPPTGANSPLHF	TGTGCCAGCAGTCCACCGACAGGGGCTAATTCACCCCTCCACTTT
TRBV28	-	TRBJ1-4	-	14	CASSFGTIAEKLFF	TGTGCCAGCAGTTTTGGGACTATAGCTGAAAAACTGTTTTTT
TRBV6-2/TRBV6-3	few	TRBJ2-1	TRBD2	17	CASSPPPGLASHNEQFF	TGTGCCAGCAGTCCACCGCCGGGACTAGCTTCCCACAATGAGCAGTTCTTC
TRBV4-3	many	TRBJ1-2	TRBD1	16	CASSQDLGQGDYGYTF	TGCGCCAGCAGCCAAGATTTGGGACAGGGGGACTATGGCTACACCTTC
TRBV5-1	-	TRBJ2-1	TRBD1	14	CASSLLGGLDEQFF	TGCGCCAGCAGCTTGTTAGGGGGCCTGGATGAGCAGTTCTTC
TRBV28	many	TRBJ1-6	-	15	CASSSSDRTNSPLHF	TGTGCCAGCAGTTCATCGGACAGAACCAATTCACCCCTCCACTTT
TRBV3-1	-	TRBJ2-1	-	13	CASSPRPSDEQFF	TGTGCCAGCAGCCCCCGTCCGTCGGATGAGCAGTTCTTC
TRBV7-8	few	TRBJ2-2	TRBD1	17	CASSIRPTGLNTGELFF	TGTGCCAGCAGCATTAGGCCGACAGGGCTGAACACCGGGGAGCTGTTTTTT
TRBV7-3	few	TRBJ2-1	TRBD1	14	CASSSGQGLNEQFF	TGTGCCAGCAGCTCCGGACAGGGCCTCAATGAGCAGTTCTTC
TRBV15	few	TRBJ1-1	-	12	CATSRDHQVPFF	TGTGCCACCAGCAGAGACCATCAGGTCCCTTTCTTT